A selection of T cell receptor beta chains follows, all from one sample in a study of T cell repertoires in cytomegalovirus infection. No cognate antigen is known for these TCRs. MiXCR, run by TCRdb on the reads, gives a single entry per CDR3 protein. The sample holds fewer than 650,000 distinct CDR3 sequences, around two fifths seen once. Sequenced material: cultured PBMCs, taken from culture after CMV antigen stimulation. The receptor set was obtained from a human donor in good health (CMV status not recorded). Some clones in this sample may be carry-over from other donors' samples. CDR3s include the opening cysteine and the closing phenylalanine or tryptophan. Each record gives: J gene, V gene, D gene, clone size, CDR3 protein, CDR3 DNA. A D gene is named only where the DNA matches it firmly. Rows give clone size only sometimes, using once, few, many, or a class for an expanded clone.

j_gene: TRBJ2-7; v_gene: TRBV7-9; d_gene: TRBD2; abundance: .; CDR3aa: CASSLAGLVPSEQYF; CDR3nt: TGTGCCAGCAGCTTAGCGGGACTAGTGCCTTCCGAGCAGTACTTC
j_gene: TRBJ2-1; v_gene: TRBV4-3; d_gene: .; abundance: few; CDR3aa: CASSQDRALEQFF; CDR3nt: TGCGCCAGCAGCCAAGATCGAGCGCTTGAGCAGTTCTTC
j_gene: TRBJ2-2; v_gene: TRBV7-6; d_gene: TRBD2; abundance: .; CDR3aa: CASSFTSGRNTGELFF; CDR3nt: TGTGCCAGCAGCTTCACTAGCGGACGGAACACCGGGGAGCTGTTTTTT
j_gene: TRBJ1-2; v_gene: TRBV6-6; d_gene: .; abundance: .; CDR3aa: CASSYFGDLVYGYTF; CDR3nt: TGTGCCAGCAGTTACTTCGGGGACCTGGTCTATGGCTACACCTTC
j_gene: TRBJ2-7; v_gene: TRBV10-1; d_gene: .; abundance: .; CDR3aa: CASSESVGSYEQYF; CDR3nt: TGCGCCAGCAGTGAGTCCGTGGGCTCCTACGAGCAGTACTTC
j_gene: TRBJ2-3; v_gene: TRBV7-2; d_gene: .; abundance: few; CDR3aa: CASRPSQAAPDTQYF; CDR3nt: TGTGCCAGCAGACCCTCGCAGGCCGCCCCAGATACGCAGTATTTT
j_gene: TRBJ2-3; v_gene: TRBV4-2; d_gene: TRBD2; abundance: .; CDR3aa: CASSQSSGGAEADTQYF; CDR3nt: TGTGCCAGCAGCCAATCTAGCGGGGGGGCCGAGGCAGATACGCAGTATTTT
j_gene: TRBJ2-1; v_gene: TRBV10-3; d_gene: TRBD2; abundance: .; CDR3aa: CAALAGGSNNEQFF; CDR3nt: TGTGCCGCGCTAGCGGGAGGGAGCAACAATGAGCAGTTCTTC
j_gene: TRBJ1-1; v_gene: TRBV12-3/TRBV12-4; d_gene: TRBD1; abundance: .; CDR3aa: CASSADRGNTEAFF; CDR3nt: TGTGCCAGCAGTGCCGACAGGGGGAACACTGAAGCTTTCTTT
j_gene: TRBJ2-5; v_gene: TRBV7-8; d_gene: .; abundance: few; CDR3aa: CASRRLNNQETQYF; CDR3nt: TGTGCCAGCCGACGGCTCAACAATCAAGAGACCCAGTACTTC
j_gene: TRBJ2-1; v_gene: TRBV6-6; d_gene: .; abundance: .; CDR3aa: CASRPASYNEQFF; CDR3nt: TGTGCCAGCAGGCCGGCTTCCTACAATGAGCAGTTCTTC
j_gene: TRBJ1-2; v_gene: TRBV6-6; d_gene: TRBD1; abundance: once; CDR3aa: CASSYRPGQTSYGYTF; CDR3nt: TGTGCCAGCAGTTACCGACCGGGACAGACTTCCTATGGCTACACCTTC
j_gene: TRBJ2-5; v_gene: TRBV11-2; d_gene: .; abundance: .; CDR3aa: CASSLGGEGETQYF; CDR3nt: TGTGCCAGCAGCTTAGGGGGAGAGGGGGAGACCCAGTACTTC
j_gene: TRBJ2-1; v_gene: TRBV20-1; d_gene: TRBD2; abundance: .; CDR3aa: CSARVSSGGAAYNEQFF; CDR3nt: TGCAGTGCTAGAGTCTCTAGCGGGGGGGCCGCCTACAATGAGCAGTTCTTC
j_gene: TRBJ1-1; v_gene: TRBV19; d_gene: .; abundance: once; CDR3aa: CASSIFGGTGTEAFF; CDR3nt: TGTGCCAGTAGTATATTTGGGGGCACGGGTACTGAAGCTTTCTTT
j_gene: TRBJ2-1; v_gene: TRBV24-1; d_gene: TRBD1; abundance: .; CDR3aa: CATSANSGQQYNEQFF; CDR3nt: TGTGCCACCAGTGCGAATTCGGGACAGCAATACAATGAGCAGTTCTTC